This TCR beta chain was found in a study of shared clonotypes between healthy human individuals. Across the whole study: A couple of women and a few men aged 18 to 49 served as donors.

Only in-frame clones appear in the TCRdb table, and some are missing; sequencing was by immunoSEQ multiplex PCR. The sample carries 2 million to 2.5 million clones, approximately 95% recorded once. Trimming left V 7 bases short and J 5 bases short, with 17 bases between. From germline, CDR1 is ENHRY and CDR2 SYGVKD. The CDR3 loop spans 14 amino acids. Findings and limits, study-wide: In the sorted subsets, rarefaction showed sequencing was incomplete despite large depth.

This clone was counted a single time. Its antigen is not identified. Sequencing input: naive CD4+ T cells from PBMCs. Subset noted: CD45RA+ positively selected. The sequence was obtained from a man younger than 30 in good health. Some clones in this sample may be carry-over from other donors' samples. This chain joins TRBV10-3 and TRBJ1-2; D not certain. DNA for the CDR3: TGTGCCATCACCCACCAGGAGGGAGGGTATGGCTACACCTTC. Translated: CAITHQEGGYGYTF.